This T cell receptor (beta chain) was observed in a study of OX40 agonist ivuxolimab in advanced cancers. Overall study context: Partial responses were achieved by three patients: one hepatocellular carcinoma, two cutaneous melanoma. Study-level results: Relative to CD4+ cells, CD8+ T cells on average had more expanded clones. Among expanded peripheral T cells, antigen specificity went undetermined.

The investigators sampled blood at baseline, at cycle 4 day 1, and at cycle 7 day 1. Details on this clone: Its matching antigen is unknown.

Germline lookup yields CDR1 SGHTA and CDR2 FQGNSA. Trimming cost V 5 bases and J 6 bases, with 17 bases left between them. The CDR3 has 16 amino acids. Libraries were prepared by immunoSEQ multiplex PCR; TCRdb keeps only in-frame clonotypes and omits some of them. The sample carries roughly 86,000 clones, 85% to 95% recorded once. This sequence was found in an adult with an advanced solid tumor such as melanoma, head and neck, liver or kidney cancer. Specimen: CD4+ or CD8+ T cells sorted from blood, collected in a trial of the OX40 agonist ivuxolimab. This chain joins TRBV7-2 and TRBJ1-6; a possible D gene is TRBD1 (6 bases). The DNA for the CDR3 is TGTGCCAGCAGCCCACTGGGGCCAGGGGTTAATTCACCCCTCCACTTT. It yields the protein CASSPLGPGVNSPLHF.